This T cell receptor beta chain was sequenced for a study of T cell responses to AZD1222 COVID-19 vaccine. Findings and limits, study-wide: The peak T cell response came first, and repertoires were sampled only after it. Spike was spanned by vaccine-associated CD4 TCRs, with dominance at 160-218 and 743-854. Only a handful of AZD1222 recipients were seropositive at baseline.

TCRdb's table, derived via immunoSEQ multiplex PCR, lists solely in-frame clones and lacks some. The sample contains about 120,000 clones, around 84% of which appear only once. Points on this clone: Its antigen is unknown.

Trimming cost V 7 bases and J 0 bases; bases outside gene matches: 8. This CDR3 is 15 amino acids long. The germline CDR1 and CDR2 sequences are SGHDT and YYEEEE. The sequencing here drew on peripheral blood, taken 28 days after the second AZD1222 dose. The sequence was obtained from an adult who received the AZD1222 COVID-19 vaccine. The chain uses TRBV5-6 and TRBJ2-7; 9 nucleotides agree with TRBD2. The CDR3 nucleotides read TGTGCCAGCGGAATAGCGGGAGCGGGCTCCTACGAGCAGTACTTC. Its protein product is CASGIAGAGSYEQYF.